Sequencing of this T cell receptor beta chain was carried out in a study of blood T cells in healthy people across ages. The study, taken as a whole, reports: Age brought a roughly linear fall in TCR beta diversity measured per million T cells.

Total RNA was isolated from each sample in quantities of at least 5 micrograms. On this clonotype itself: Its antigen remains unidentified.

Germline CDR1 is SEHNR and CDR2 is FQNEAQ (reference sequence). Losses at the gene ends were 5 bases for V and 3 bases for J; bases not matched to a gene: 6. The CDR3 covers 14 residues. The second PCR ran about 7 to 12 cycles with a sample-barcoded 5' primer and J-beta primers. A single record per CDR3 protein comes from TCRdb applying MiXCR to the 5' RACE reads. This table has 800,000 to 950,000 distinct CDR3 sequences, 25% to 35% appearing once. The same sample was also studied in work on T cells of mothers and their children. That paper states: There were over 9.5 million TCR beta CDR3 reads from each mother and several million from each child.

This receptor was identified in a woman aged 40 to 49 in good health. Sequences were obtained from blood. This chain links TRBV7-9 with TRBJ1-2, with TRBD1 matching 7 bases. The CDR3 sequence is CASSPRQGHYGYTF. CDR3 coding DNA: TGTGCCAGCAGCCCCCGACAGGGTCACTATGGCTACACCTTC. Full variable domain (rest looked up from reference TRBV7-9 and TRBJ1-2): DTGVSQNPRHKITKRGQNVTFRCDPISEHNRLYWYRQTLGQGPEFLTYFQNEAQLEKSRLLSDRFSAERPKGSFSTLEIQRTEQGDSAMYLCASSPRQGHYGYTFGSGTRLTVV.